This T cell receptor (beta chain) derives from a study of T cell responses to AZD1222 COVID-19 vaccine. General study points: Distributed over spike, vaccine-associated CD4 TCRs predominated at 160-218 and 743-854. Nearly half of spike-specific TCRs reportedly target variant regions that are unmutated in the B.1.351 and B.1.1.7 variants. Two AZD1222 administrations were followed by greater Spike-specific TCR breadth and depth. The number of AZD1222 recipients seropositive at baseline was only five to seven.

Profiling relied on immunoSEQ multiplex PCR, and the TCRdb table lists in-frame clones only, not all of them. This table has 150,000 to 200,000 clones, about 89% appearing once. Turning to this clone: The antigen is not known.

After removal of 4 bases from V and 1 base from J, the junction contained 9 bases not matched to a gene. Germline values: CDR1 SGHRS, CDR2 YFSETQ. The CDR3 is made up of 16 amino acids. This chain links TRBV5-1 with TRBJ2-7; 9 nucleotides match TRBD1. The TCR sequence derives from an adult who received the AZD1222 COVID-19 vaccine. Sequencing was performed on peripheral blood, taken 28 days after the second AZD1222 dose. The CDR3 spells CASSPQGATGSYEQYF. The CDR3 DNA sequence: TGCGCCAGCAGCCCACAGGGGGCAACCGGTTCCTACGAGCAGTACTTC.